The T cell receptor beta chain described here comes from a study of T-cell memory formation after mild COVID-19. On the study more broadly: Largely, TCR clusters stayed within a single donor.

With regard to this clonotype: What it binds is not known.

MiXCR, run by TCRdb on the 5' RACE reads, gives a single entry per CDR3 protein. The table records more than 250,000 distinct CDR3 sequences, 15% to 20% of them present only once. Broader study findings: Researchers could not confirm that second-wave clones peaking on day 37 targeted SARS-CoV-2. While clones contracting from day 15 to 85 were balanced between CD4 and CD8, later expanders leaned CD4+. Memory sampled before infection contained some responding clones, suggesting cross-reactive memory joined.

CDR3 size: 13 residues. The chain joins TRBV3-2 to TRBJ1-1; the table's D call, TRBD1, was not checked against the DNA. TRBV3-2 is a pseudogene segment. Sequencing was carried out using PBMCs or a T cell subset sorted from them (not recorded which). This TCR derives from a man younger than 35 who had mild COVID-19 (a few samples of this study predate the infection). Cell type and time point are not known. CDR3 residues: CASTRDPSRKAFF. The DNA of the CDR3 is TGTGCCAGCACACGGGACCCTTCAAGGAAAGCTTTCTTT.